The present T cell receptor (beta chain) was sequenced within a study of shared clonotypes between healthy human individuals (dated by TCRdb to about 2020). In terms of the full investigation: A couple of women and a few men aged 18 to 49 years were included in the cohort. For each donor, CD4 naive and CD4 memory were each given three plates, CD8 naive was given two plates, and CD8 memory was given one plate. To estimate repertoire size and how much clonotypes are shared between individuals, the study performed deep sequencing of blood TCR repertoires from 4 to 6 healthy adults. Different laboratories and diverse techniques were used to prepare libraries and sequence TCR repertoires, to increase sequencing depth and limit assay-specific biases. Leukapheresis yielded between about 0.8 and 8.9 billion PBMCs per donor.

The donors were healthy, HIV-negative adults who had no recently reported acute infections or vaccinations. All donors were Caucasian adults living in Nashville, Tennessee, USA. CD4+ T cells were enriched by magnetic negative selection, after which naive cells were positively selected on CD45RA and the negative fraction was taken as the memory subset. After blood collection by leukapheresis, PBMCs were isolated using Ficoll-Histopaque density gradient centrifugation and then cryopreserved in the vapor phase of liquid nitrogen. Analytical flow cytometry was used to check the purity and quantity of each magnetically sorted T cell population. From each sorted fraction, genomic DNA was isolated and quantified by UV absorbance on a Nanodrop 2000c. Per the germline V gene, SNHLY is the CDR1 and FYNNEI is the CDR2. Including the terminal cysteine and phenylalanine, the CDR3 comprises 13 residues. This entry keeps only the CDR3 DNA: 39 bases, framed from base 1. Clipping removes 6 bases from V and 6 bases from J, with 7 as the unmatched junction base count.

TCR CDR3 regions were amplified from genomic DNA by multiplex PCR using the deep immunoSEQ assay. Extracted genomic DNA from each cell subset was spread evenly across all wells of several immunoSEQ 96-well plates, with each plate serving as a replicate. Each replicate PCR for sorted subsets received roughly 0.2 ug genomic DNA, equal to roughly 30,000 T cell genomes. Purified libraries were measured with a Qubit 3.0 fluorometer, size-checked on a Bioanalyzer 2100, and measured again with the KAPA Library Quantification kit. Every immunoSEQ 96-well plate was sequenced on a separate single-read 150-cycle Illumina NextSeq 550 flow cell. Turning to the authors' computational methods: Because the immunoSEQ output held only junctional sequences and lacked quality scores, the filtering could not match the filtering applied to full-length reads. To assign V/J genes and CDR3, sequences were annotated against IMGT germline references using PyIR, a Python wrapper for IgBLAST v1.9. Reads were removed for weak V/J assignments (E-value above 1e-6), missing CDR3, stop codons, out-of-frame junctions, or ambiguous translated residues. A V3J clonotype was defined by an identical inferred V gene, J gene, and CDR3 amino acid sequence. To compute the percentage overlap between repertoires, the number of shared unique clonotypes was divided by the size of the smaller repertoire. Richness of each repertoire was evaluated using RTK rarefaction, the Chao1 estimator, and Recon v2.1 estimates of unobserved clonotypes. OLGA was used to compute generation probabilities for all TCRbeta clonotypes that the gDNA method yielded from a handful of donors. TCRdb's version of the immuneACCESS table is confined to in-frame rearrangements and falls short of the full clone set. An unresolved V gene accounts for under half of the shortfall where checked; the remainder is of unknown origin. The DNA gave D and trimming, while V, J and clone size come from that table. This sample has about 1 million clones in its table, and about three quarters of those were observed once. 1.4% to 1.5% of the sample is held by the ten biggest clonotypes.

Study-level results and caveats: Pairwise subsampling led to the expectation that sequencing depth would affect the degree of clonotype sharing among donors. Sharing across a handful of donors was observed for roughly 5% of naive CD4, around 3.5% of naive CD8, over 2% of memory CD4, and roughly 0.43% of memory CD8 clonotypes. Rarefaction of sorted-subset datasets indicated incomplete sequencing despite the large sequencing depth. Clonotypes shared by all four sorted-subset donors showed higher generation probabilities than non-shared clonotypes. Because the study included a small number of donors, the genetic and exposure-history diversity represented was limited. Naive subsets generally had larger estimated clonotype richness than memory subsets did. Sampling was restricted to blood, and TCR repertoires in tissues likely differ from the TCR repertoires found in blood.

With respect to this clone: It lacks a known antigen. Per-base quality was not reported, and no clone a single base away is much larger than it.

The receptor's source is a man aged 18 to 30 in good health. Recombination linked TRBV2 to TRBJ1-1; 7 bases in between match TRBD1. The specimen sequenced was memory CD4+ T cells sorted from blood. Reading the label with the study, this specimen's cell subset or site is: CD45RA-negative fraction. The CDR3 amino acid sequence is: CASRVTGRAEAFF. The base sequence is TGTGCCAGCAGGGTGACAGGGCGGGCTGAAGCTTTCTTT.